Listed below are T cell receptor beta chains from one sample, sequenced in a study of cytotoxic CD8 clonotypes in ibrutinib-treated CLL. Only in-frame clones appear in the TCRdb table, and some are missing; sequencing was by immunoSEQ multiplex PCR. The sample consists of 300,000 to 350,000 clones, around four fifths of them appearing once. The specimen comprised PBMCs, sampled before ibrutinib treatment. All receptors derive from a human donor with chronic lymphocytic leukemia. Each CDR3 is given without its conserved first and last residue. D genes are given only for firm matches. Clone sizes are given selectively: once, few, many, or a class where the clone is expanded.

TRBV6-5	TRBJ1-5	-	-	ASSSHSNQPQH
TRBV18	TRBJ2-1	-	-	ASTYLQATAYNEQF
TRBV7-8	TRBJ2-5	TRBD2	-	ASRRLAGEETQY
TRBV2	TRBJ1-1	-	few	ASSDRGDTEAF
TRBV2	TRBJ1-4	TRBD1	-	ASSERTGSGEKLF
TRBV7-9	TRBJ2-7	-	once	ASSGDPYEQY
TRBV4-3	TRBJ2-5	TRBD2	-	ASSQDRTSEKQY
TRBV11-2	TRBJ2-5	TRBD2	-	ASSLRPSGRKY
TRBV27	TRBJ2-7	TRBD2	-	ASKPAGALHEQY
TRBV14	TRBJ2-1	TRBD2	-	ASSQGGGPYNEQF
TRBV9	TRBJ2-3	-	once	ASSVAGRGGRTDTQY
TRBV7-2	TRBJ1-1	-	once	ASSLGPYLNTEAF
TRBV5-1	TRBJ2-7	-	-	ASSLTPNSYEQY
TRBV7-9	TRBJ1-1	TRBD1	-	ASSIAGTGGRAF
TRBV6-4	TRBJ1-1	TRBD1	-	AARTGGTEAF
TRBV9	-	-	-	ASSVATGEQY
TRBV4-3	TRBJ2-3	-	few	ASSQVRERRDTQY
TRBV5-4	TRBJ2-1	-	-	ASSSDRSSYNEQF
TRBV2	TRBJ2-2	-	-	ASSEWMKLNTGELF
TRBV7-9	TRBJ2-1	TRBD1	-	ASSPGQGVYNEQF
TRBV5-6	TRBJ1-2	TRBD1	few	ASIRGQEEWGYT
TRBV7-7	TRBJ2-2	-	-	ASSLWRMENTGELF
TRBV7-9	TRBJ2-2	-	-	ASSRGRLNTGELF
TRBV5-6	TRBJ2-2	TRBD1	-	ASSVGQTFTGELF